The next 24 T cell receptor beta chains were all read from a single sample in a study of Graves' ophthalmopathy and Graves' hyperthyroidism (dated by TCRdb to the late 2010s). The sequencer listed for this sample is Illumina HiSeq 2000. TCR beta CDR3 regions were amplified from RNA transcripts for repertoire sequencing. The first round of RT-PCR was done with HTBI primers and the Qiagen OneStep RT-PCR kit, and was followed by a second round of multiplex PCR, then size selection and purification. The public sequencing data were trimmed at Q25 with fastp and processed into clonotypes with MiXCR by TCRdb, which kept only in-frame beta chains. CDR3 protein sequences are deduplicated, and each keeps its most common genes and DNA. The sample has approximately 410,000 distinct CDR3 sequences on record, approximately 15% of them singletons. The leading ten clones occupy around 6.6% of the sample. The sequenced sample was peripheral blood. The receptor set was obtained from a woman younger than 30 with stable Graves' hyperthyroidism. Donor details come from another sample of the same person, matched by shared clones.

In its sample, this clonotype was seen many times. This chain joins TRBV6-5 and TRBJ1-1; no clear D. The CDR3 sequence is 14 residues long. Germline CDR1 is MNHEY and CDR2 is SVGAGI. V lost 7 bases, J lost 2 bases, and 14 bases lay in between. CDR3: CASISGWSNTEAFF. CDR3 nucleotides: TGTGCCAGCATTTCTGGCTGGTCAAACACTGAAGCTTTCTTT.

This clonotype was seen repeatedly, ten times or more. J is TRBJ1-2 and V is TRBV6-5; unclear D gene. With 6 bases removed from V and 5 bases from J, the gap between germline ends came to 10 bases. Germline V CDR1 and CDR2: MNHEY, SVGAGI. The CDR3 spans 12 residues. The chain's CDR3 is CASSDSIYGYTF. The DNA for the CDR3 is TGTGCCAGCAGCGACTCGATTTATGGCTACACCTTC.

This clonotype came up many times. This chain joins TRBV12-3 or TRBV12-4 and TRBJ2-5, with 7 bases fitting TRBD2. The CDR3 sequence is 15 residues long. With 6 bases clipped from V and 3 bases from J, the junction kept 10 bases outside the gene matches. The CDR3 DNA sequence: TGTGCCAGCAGCCCCGGTGGGGGGGGGGAAGAGACCCAGTACTTC. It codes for CASSPGGGGEETQYF.

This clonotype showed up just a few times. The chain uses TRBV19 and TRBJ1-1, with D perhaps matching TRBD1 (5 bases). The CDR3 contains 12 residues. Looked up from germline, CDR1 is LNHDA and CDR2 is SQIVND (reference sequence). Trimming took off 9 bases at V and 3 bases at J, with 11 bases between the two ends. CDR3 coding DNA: TGTGCCAGCAGGTTGGGGGACACTGAAGCTTTCTTT. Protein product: CASRLGDTEAFF.

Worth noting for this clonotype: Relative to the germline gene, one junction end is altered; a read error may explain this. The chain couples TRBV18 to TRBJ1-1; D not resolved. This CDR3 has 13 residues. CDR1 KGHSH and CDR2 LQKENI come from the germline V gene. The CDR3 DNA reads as TGTGCCTGCTCACCAGTCGGTGGCACTGAAGCTTTCTTT. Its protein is CACSPVGGTEAFF.

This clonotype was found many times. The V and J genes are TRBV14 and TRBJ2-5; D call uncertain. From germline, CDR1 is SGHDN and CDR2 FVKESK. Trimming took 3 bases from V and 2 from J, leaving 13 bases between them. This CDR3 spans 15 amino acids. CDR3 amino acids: CASSHGSFLQETQYF. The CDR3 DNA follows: TGTGCCAGCAGCCACGGGTCTTTTTTACAAGAGACCCAGTACTTC.

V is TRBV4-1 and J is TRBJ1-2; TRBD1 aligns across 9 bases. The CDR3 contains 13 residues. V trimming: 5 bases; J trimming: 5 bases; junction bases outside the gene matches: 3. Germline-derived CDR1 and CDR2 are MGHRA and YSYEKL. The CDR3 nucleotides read TGCGCCAGCAGCGGGACAGGGCCTTATGGCTACACCTTC. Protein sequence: CASSGTGPYGYTF.

This CDR3 is CASSPGYQETQYF. The CDR3 region has the DNA TGTGCCAGCTCACCAGGGTACCAAGAGACCCAGTACTTC. The V gene is TRBV18, the J gene TRBJ2-5; D not certain. The CDR3 has 13 residues. V was pared by 2 bases and J by 0 bases, with 4 bases between. Germline CDR1 and CDR2: KGHSH and LQKENI.

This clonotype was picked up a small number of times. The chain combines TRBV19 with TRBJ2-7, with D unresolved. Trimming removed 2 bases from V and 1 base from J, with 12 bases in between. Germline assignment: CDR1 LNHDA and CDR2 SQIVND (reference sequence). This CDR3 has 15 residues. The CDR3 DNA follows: TGTGCCAGTAGTATAATCGGACCCTATTCCTACGAGCAGTACTTC. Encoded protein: CASSIIGPYSYEQYF. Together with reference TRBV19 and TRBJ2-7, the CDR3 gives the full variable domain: DGGITQSPKYLFRKEGQNVTLSCEQNLNHDAMYWYRQDPGQGLRLIYYSQIVNDFQKGDIAEGYSVSREKKESFPLTVTSAQKNPTAFYLCASSIIGPYSYEQYFGPGTRLTVT.

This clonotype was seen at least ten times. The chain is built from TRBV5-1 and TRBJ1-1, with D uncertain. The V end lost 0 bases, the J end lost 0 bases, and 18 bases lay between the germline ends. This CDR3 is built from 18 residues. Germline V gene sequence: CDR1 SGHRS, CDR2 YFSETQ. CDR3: CASSLGSVRRFMNTEAFF. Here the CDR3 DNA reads TGCGCCAGCAGCTTGGGCTCGGTCAGGAGATTCATGAACACTGAAGCTTTCTTT.

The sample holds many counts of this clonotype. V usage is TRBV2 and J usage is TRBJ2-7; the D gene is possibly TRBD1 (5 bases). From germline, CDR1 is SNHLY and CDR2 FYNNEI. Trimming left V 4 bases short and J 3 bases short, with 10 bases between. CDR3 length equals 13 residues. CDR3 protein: CASSADNLYEQYF. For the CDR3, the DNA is TGTGCCAGCAGTGCGGACAACCTCTACGAGCAGTACTTC. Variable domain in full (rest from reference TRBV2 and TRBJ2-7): EPEVTQTPSHQVTQMGQEVILRCVPISNHLYFYWYRQILGQKVEFLVSFYNNEISEKSEIFDDQFSVERPDGSNFTLKIRSTKLEDSAMYFCASSADNLYEQYFGPGTRLTVT.

CDR3 sequence: CASSQGGQGGTEAFF. CDR3 in DNA: TGTGCCAGCAGCCAAGGCGGACAGGGTGGAACTGAAGCTTTCTTT. The chain joins TRBV3-1 to TRBJ1-1, with 8 bases that match TRBD1. The junction had 6 bases not matched to a gene; V was cut back by 1 base and J by 5 bases. CDR1 and CDR2 from the germline V gene are LGHDT and YNNKEL (reference sequence). The CDR3 has 15 amino acids.

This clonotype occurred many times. The CDR3 DNA reads TGTGCCAGCAGTTTAGATGGTTATTCACCCCTCCACTTT. This gives the protein CASSLDGYSPLHF. V usage is TRBV12-3 or TRBV12-4 and J usage is TRBJ1-6; D is undetermined. V was trimmed by 1 base and J by 8 bases, leaving 6 bases between them. The CDR3 sequence is 13 residues long.

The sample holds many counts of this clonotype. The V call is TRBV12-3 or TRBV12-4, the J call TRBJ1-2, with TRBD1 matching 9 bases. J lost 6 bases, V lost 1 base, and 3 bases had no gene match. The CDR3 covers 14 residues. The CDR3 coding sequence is TGTGCCAGCAGTTTAGGGACAGGGGAGAATGGCTACACCTTC. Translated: CASSLGTGENGYTF.

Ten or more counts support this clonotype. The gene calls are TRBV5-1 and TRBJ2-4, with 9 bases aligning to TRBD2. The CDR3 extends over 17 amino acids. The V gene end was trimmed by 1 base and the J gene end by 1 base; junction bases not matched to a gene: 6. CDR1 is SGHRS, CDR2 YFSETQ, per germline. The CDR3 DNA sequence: TGCGCCAGCAGCTTGCAGGGCGGGGGGGCCGCCAAAAACATTCAGTACTTC. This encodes CASSLQGGGAAKNIQYF.

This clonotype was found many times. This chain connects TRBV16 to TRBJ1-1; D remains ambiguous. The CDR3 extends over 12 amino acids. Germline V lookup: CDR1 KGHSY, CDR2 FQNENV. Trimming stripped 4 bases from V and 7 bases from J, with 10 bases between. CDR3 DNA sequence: TGTGCCAGCAGCCGCGGCCCGGATGAAGCTTTCTTT. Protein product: CASSRGPDEAFF.

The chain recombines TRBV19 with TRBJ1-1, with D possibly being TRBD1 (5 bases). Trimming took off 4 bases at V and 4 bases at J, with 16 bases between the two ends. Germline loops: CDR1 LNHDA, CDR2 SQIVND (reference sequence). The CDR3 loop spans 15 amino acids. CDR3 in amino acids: CASSKDSFGGTEAFF. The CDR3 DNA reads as TGTGCCAGTAGTAAGGATAGTTTCGGGGGCACTGAAGCTTTCTTT.

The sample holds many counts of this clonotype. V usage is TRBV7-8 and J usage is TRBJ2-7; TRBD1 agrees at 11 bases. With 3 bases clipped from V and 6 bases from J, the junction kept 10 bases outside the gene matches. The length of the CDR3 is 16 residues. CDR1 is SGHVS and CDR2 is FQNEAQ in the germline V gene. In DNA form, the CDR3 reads TGTGCCAGCAGCTTGCTACCGGGACAGGGGGGGTTCGAGCAGTACTTC. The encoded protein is CASSLLPGQGGFEQYF.

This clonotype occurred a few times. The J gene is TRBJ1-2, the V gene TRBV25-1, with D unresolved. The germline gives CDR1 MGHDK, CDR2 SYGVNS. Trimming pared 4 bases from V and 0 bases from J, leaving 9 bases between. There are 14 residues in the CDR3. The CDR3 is CASSVRATNYGYTF. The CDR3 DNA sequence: TGTGCCAGCAGTGTCCGGGCTACTAACTATGGCTACACCTTC.

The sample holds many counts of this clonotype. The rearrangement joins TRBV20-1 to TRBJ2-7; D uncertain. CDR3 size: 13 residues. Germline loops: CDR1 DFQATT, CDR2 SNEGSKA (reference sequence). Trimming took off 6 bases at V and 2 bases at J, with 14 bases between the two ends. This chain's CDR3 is CSATNPRTYEQYF. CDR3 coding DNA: TGCAGTGCCACAAACCCGAGGACCTACGAGCAGTACTTC.

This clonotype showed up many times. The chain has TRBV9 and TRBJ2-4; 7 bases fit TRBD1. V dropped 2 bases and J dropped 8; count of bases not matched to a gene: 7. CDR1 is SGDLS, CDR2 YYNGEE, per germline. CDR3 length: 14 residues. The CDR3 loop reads CASSVTGTEDIQYF. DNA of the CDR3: TGTGCCAGCAGCGTCACCGGGACAGAGGACATTCAGTACTTC.

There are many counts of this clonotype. In nucleotides, the CDR3 is TGCAGCGTTGAACCGGGGGCGGGTAACACTGAAGCTTTCTTT. This translates into CSVEPGAGNTEAFF. The chain has TRBV29-1 and TRBJ1-1; D is possibly TRBD1 (6 bases). This CDR3 comprises 14 residues. The germline V and J ends were trimmed by 2 bases and 2 bases, with 12 bases remaining between them. Per germline, CDR1 SQVTM and CDR2 ANQGSEA.

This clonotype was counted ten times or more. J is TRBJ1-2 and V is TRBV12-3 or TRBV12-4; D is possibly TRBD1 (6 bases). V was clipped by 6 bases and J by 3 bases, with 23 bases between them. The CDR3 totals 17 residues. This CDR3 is CASSHPRGAFSDYGYTF. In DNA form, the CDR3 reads TGTGCCAGCAGCCACCCCCGGGGGGCGTTCTCTGACTATGGCTACACCTTC.

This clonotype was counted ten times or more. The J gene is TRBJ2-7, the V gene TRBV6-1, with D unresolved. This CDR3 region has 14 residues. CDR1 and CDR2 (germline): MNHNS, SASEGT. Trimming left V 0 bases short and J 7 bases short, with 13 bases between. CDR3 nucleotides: TGTGCCAGCAGTGAAGCGAGGACCGTGGGGGAGCAGTACTTC. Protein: CASSEARTVGEQYF.